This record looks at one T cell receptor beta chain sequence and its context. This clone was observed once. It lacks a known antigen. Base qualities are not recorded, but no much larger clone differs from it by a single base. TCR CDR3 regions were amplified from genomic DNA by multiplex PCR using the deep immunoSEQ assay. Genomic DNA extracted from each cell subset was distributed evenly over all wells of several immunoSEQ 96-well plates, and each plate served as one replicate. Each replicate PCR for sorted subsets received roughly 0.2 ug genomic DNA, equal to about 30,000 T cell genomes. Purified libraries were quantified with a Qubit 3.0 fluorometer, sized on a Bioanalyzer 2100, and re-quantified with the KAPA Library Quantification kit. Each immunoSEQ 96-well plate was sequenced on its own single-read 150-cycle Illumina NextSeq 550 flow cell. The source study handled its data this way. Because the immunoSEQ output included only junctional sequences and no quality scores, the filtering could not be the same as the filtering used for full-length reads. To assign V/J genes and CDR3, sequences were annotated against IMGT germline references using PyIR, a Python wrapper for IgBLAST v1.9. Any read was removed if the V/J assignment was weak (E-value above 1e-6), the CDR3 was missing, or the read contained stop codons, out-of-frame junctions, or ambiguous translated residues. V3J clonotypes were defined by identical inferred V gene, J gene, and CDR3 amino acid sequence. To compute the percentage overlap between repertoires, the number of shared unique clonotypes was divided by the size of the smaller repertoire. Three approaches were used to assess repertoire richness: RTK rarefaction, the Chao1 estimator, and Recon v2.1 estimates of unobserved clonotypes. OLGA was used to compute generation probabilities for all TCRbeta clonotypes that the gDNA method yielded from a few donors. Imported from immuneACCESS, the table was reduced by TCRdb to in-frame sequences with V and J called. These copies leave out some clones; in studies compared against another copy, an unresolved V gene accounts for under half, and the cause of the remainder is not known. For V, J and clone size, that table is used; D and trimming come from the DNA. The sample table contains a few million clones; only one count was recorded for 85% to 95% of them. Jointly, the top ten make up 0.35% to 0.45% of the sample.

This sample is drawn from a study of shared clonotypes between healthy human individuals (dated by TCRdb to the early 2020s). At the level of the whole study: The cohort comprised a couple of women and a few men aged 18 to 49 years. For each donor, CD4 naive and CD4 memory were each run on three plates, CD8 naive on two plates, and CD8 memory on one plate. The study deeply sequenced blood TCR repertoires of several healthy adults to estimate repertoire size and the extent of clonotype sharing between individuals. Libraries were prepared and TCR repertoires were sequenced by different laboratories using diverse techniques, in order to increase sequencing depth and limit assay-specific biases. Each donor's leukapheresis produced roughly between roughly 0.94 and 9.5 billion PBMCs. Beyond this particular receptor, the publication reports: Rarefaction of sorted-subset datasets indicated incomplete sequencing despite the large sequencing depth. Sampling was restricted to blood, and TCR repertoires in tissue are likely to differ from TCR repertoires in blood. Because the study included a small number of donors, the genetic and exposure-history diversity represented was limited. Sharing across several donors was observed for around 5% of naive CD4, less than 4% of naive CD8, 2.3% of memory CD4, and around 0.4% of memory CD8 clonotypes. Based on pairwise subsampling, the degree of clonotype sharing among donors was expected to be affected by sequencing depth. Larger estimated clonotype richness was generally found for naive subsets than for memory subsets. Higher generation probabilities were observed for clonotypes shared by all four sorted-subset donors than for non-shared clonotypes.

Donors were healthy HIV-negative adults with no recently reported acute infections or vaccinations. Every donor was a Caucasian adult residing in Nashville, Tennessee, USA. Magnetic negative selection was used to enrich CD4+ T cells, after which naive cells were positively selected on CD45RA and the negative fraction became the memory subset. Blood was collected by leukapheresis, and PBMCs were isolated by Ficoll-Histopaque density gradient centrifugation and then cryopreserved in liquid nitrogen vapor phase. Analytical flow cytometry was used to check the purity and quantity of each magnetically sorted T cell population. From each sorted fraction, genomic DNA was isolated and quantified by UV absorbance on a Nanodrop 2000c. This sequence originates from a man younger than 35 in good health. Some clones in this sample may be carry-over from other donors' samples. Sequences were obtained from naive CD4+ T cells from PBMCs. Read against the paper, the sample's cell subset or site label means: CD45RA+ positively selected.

The CDR3 has the sequence CASGLIAGGLYNEQFF. The sequence in DNA is TGTGCTAGTGGTTTGATTGCGGGAGGGTTATACAATGAGCAGTTCTTC. Recombination joined TRBV12-5 with TRBJ2-1, and 9 junctional nucleotides match TRBD2. The cysteine opens and the phenylalanine closes a CDR3 of 16 amino acids. Here the CDR3 DNA is all that survives: 48 bases in frame from base 1. V trim: 2 bases; J trim: 4 bases; unmatched bases: 6. CDR1 is given as LGHNT and CDR2 as FRNRAP, both from the germline V gene.